The present T cell receptor (beta chain) was sequenced within a study of PD-1 blockade in classical Hodgkin lymphoma. Regarding the study as a whole: What caused the repertoire differences, perhaps disease activity or prior therapy, remains undefined. Nivolumab initiation under 1 year post-ASCT meant exclusion.

Comment on this clone: As yet, its antigen is unknown.

Generated by immunoSEQ multiplex PCR, the TCRdb table keeps only in-frame clones and is missing some. The sample has under 30,000 clones; around 80% are singletons. Every patient was affected by relapse after autologous stem cell transplantation, while exposure to brentuximab vedotin was not uniform. Starting with thawed PBMCs, CD4+ T cells were purified by magnetic negative selection. V shed 3 bases and J shed 8 bases, with 20 bases lying between them. The CDR3 runs 17 residues. CDR1 and CDR2 from the germline V gene are LGHNA and YSLEER. Here the sequenced sample was CD4+ T cells from blood, taken at baseline. This rearrangement joins TRBV4-3 to TRBJ1-6, with D tentatively TRBD1 (5 bases). The receptor's source is a human donor with classical Hodgkin lymphoma. The CDR3 region has the DNA TGCGCCAGCAGCCAGACTTTTGACCGGGACGGTTATTCACCCCTCCACTTT. Translation gives CASSQTFDRDGYSPLHF.